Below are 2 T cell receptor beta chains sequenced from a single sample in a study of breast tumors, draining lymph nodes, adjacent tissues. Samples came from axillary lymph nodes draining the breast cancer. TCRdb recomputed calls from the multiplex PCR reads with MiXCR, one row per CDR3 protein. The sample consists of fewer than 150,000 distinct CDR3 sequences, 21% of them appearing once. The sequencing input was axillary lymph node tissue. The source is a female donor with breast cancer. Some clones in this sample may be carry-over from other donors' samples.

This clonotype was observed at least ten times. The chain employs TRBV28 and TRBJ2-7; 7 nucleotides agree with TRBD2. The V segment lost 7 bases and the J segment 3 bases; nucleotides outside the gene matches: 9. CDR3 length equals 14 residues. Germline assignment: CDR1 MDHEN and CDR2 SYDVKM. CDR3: CASTKLGGFYEQYF. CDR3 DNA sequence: TGTGCCAGCACTAAACTGGGGGGGTTCTACGAGCAGTACTTC.

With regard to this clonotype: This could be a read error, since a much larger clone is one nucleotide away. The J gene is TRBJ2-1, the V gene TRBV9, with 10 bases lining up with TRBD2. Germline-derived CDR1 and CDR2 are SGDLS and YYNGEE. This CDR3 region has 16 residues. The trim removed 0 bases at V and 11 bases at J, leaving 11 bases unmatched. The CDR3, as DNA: TGTGCCAGCAGCGTAGAGCTAGCGGGAGTCCTCGGTAAGCAGTTCTTC. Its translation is CASSVELAGVLGKQFF.